One and the same sample provided the 8 T cell receptor beta chains below, sequenced in a study of breast tumors, draining lymph nodes, adjacent tissues. Samples came from axillary lymph nodes draining the breast cancer. TCRdb analysed the multiplex PCR reads with MiXCR anew, one entry per CDR3 protein. Of around 230,000 distinct CDR3 sequences listed, 32% are singletons. The sequenced material came from axillary lymph node tissue. All receptors come from a female donor with breast cancer. Some clones in this sample may be carry-over from other donors' samples.

There are a few counts of this clonotype. This chain connects TRBV30 to TRBJ1-5, with TRBD1 identical over 8 bases. Trimming cost V 0 bases and J 4 bases; bases outside gene matches: 11. Germline CDR1 GTSNPN, CDR2 SVGIG (reference sequence). This CDR3 region has 17 residues. The CDR3 sequence is CAWSVPGGPRDNQPQHF. As DNA, the CDR3 is TGTGCCTGGAGTGTACCAGGGGGCCCCCGAGATAATCAGCCCCAGCATTTT.

The chain carries TRBV5-4 and TRBJ2-5; 8 bases agree with TRBD1. CDR1 and CDR2 from the germline V gene are SGHNT and YYREEE (reference sequence). The V gene end was trimmed by 5 bases and the J gene end by 7 bases; junction bases not matched to a gene: 7. The CDR3 is made up of 13 amino acids. The CDR3 nucleotides are TGTGCCAGCAGAGTGGACAGGGATGGGACCCAGTACTTC. Translating it yields CASRVDRDGTQYF.

V usage is TRBV2 and J usage is TRBJ2-5, with 14 positions matching TRBD2. Germline V gives CDR1 SNHLY, CDR2 FYNNEI. V shed 2 bases and J 2 bases; nucleotides not matched to a gene: 10. The CDR3 is 19 amino acids. The CDR3 reads CASSEQTSGRALRQETQYF. The CDR3 DNA is TGTGCCAGCAGTGAACAGACTAGCGGGAGGGCCCTCCGGCAAGAGACCCAGTACTTC.

This clonotype has only a few counts. A read error may account for a junction end that differs from germline. This chain uses TRBV6-6 with TRBJ2-5, with 9 positions matching TRBD1. Germline CDR1 is MNHNY and CDR2 is SVGAGI (reference sequence). The length of the CDR3 is 17 residues. The CDR3 nucleotides are TGTGCCAGCAGTCACTCGAGGGGTGACAGGGGGAAAGAGACCCAGTACTTC. Protein product: CASSHSRGDRGKETQYF.

At least ten counts were recorded for this clonotype. This chain joins TRBV2 and TRBJ2-5, with 8 bases aligning to TRBD1. With 7 bases clipped from V and 4 bases from J, the junction kept 20 bases outside the gene matches. The CDR3 spans 18 residues. The V gene's germline CDR1 is SNHLY and CDR2 FYNNEI. The CDR3 loop reads CASNYGGQAFSVRETQYF. DNA of the CDR3: TGTGCCAGCAATTATGGGGGACAGGCATTTTCGGTGAGAGAGACCCAGTACTTC.

The CDR3 coding sequence is TGTGCCAGCAGCCCGGCGGGGACAGCAGATTCACCCCTCCACTTT. Its protein is CASSPAGTADSPLHF. The rearrangement uses TRBV13 and TRBJ1-6; 7 bases align to TRBD1. The germline V gene has CDR1 PRHDT and CDR2 FYEKMQ (reference sequence). The trim removed 5 bases at V and 8 bases at J, leaving 9 bases unmatched. The CDR3 consists of 15 residues. Looking up the rest from reference TRBV13 and TRBJ1-6 gives the full variable domain: AAGVIQSPRHLIKEKRETATLKCYPIPRHDTVYWYQQGPGQDPQFLISFYEKMQSDKGSIPDRFSAQQFSDYHSELNMSSLELGDSALYFCASSPAGTADSPLHFGNGTRLTVT.

On this clonotype itself: With a much larger clone just one base away, this may be a read error. The J gene is TRBJ1-6, the V gene TRBV10-3; TRBD1 is a possible D gene (5 bases). Germline CDR1 and CDR2: ENHRY and SYGVKD. This CDR3 is 15 amino acids long. V dropped 6 bases and J dropped 9 bases, with 18 bases sitting between them. The CDR3 DNA reads as TGTGCCATCAGCCACTACGAAGGGGTCGCTTCACCCCTCCACTTT. It translates to CAISHYEGVASPLHF.

In its sample, this clonotype was seen many times. The chain links TRBV6-5 to TRBJ2-1; TRBD2 matches at 8 bases. The CDR3 runs 15 residues. CDR1 is MNHEY and CDR2 is SVGAGI in the germline V gene. Unmatched junction bases numbered 13, after V lost 8 bases and J lost 7 bases. DNA for the CDR3: TGTGCCAGCGGGAGCACCAGCGGGGGCAGGAATGAGCAGTTCTTC. Protein: CASGSTSGGRNEQFF.